This T cell receptor (beta chain) was identified in a study of shared clonotypes between healthy human individuals. Overall study context: The plates for each donor numbered three CD4 naive, three CD4 memory, two CD8 naive and one CD8 memory.

This clone showed up just a few times. The antigen remains undetermined. Germline CDR1 is SGDLS and CDR2 is YYNGEE. This CDR3 comprises 15 residues. With V trimmed by 4 bases and J by 1 base, 7 bases remained unmatched. TCRdb's table, derived via immunoSEQ multiplex PCR, lists solely in-frame clones and lacks some. The sample lists about a million clones; approximately 75% were seen once. Regarding the study as a whole: Rarefaction gave evidence that sorted-subset sequencing remained incomplete despite large depth.

The study drew its donors from healthy HIV-negative adults without recent acute infections or vaccinations. This sequence was found in a man younger than 35 in good health. Some clones in this sample may be carry-over from other donors' samples. Input material: memory CD4+ T cells from PBMCs. Subset reported: CD45RA-negative fraction. V gene TRBV9 combines with J gene TRBJ1-1; 7 nucleotides match TRBD1. The CDR3 loop reads CASSRRTGGNTEAFF. CDR3 coding DNA: TGTGCCAGCAGCCGTAGGACAGGAGGGAACACTGAAGCTTTCTTT.